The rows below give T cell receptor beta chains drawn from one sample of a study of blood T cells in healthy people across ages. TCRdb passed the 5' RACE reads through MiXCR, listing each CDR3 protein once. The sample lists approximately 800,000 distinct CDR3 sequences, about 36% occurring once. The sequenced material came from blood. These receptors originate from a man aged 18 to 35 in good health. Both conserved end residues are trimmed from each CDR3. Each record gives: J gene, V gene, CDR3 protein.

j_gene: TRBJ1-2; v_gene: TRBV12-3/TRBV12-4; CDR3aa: ASSPRRGGSGYT
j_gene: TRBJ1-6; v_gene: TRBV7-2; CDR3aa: ASSLAGTVYNSPLH
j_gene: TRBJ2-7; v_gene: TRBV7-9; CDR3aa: ASSTTGEGSYEQY
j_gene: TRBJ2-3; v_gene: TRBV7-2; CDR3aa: ASSPRGLAGWPDTQY
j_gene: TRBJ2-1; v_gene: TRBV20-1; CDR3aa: SAFSLAGGNYNEQF
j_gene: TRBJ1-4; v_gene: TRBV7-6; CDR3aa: ASSLGASWVTRNEKLF
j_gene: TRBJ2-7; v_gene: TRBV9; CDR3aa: ASSPATGEEEQY
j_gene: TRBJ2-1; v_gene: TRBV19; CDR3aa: ASKSSGGAGFYEQF
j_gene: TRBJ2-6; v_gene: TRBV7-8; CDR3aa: ASSLEGPQSPVLT
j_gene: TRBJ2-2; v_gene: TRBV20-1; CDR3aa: SARDPRGSGELF
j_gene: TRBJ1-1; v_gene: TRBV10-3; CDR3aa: AISRDAKETEAF